The sequence of this T cell receptor (beta chain) was determined in a study of T-cell memory formation after mild COVID-19. Study-level findings and limits: Several responding clones turned up in pre-infection memory, indicating that cross-reactive memory may have taken part. Still unconfirmed is whether the second-wave clones peaking on day 37 recognized SARS-CoV-2. CD4+ contracting clones lay mainly in CM and EM, CD8+ ones in EMRA.

With regard to this clonotype: The antigen remains undetermined.

The authors produced TCR alpha and TCR beta cDNA libraries with sample barcodes and UMIs by 5'RACE using constant-segment primers. TCRdb reanalysed the 5' RACE reads using MiXCR and keeps one entry per CDR3 protein. The table lists under 600,000 distinct CDR3 sequences, about a fifth of them singletons. V shed 1 base and J 9 bases; nucleotides not matched to a gene: 9. The CDR3 loop spans 16 amino acids. CDR1 is SGHRS, CDR2 YFSETQ, per germline. The TCR was taken from an adult woman who had mild COVID-19 (a few samples of this study predate the infection). Cell type and time point are not known. The sample consisted of PBMCs or a T cell subset sorted from them (not recorded which). The rearrangement joins TRBV5-1 to TRBJ1-6, with 8 nucleotides matching TRBD1. In nucleotides, the CDR3 is TGCGCCAGCAGCTTGCCTCTGGGGACAGGAGGTTCACCCCTCCACTTT. This translates into CASSLPLGTGGSPLHF.